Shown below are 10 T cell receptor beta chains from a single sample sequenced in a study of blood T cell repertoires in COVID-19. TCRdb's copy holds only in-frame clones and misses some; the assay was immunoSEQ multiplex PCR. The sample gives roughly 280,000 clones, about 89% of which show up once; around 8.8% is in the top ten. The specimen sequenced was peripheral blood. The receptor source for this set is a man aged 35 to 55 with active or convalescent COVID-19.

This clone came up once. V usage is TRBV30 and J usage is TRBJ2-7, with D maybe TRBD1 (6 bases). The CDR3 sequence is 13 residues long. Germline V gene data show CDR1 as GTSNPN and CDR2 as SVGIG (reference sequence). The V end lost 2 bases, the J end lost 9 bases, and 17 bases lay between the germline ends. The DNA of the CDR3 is TGTGCCTGGAGTACATTGCCGGGACAAAGGCAGTACTTC. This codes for CAWSTLPGQRQYF. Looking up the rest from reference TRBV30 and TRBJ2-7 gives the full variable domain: SQTIHQWPATLVQPVGSPLSLECTVEGTSNPNLYWYRQAAGRGLQLLFYSVGIGQISSEVPQNLSASRPQDRQFILSSKKLLLSDSGFYLCAWSTLPGQRQYFGPGTRLTVT.

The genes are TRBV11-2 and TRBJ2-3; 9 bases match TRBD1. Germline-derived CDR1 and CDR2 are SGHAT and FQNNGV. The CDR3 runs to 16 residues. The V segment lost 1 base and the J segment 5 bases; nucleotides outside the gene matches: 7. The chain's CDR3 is CASSLGGTGLRDTQYF. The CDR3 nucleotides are TGTGCCAGCAGCTTAGGAGGGACAGGGCTTCGAGATACGCAGTATTTT.

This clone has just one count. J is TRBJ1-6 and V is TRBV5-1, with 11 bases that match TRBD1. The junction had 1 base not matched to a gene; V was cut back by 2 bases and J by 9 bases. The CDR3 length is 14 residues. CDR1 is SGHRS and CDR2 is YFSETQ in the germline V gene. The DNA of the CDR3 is TGCGCCAGCAGCTTCGGGACAGGGGGTTCACCCCTCCACTTT. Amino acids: CASSFGTGGSPLHF.

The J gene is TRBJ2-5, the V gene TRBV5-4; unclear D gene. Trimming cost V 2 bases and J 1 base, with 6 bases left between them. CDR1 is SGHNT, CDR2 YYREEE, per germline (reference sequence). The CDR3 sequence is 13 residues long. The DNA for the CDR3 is TGTGCCAGCAGCTTAAACAGCCAAGAGACCCAGTACTTC. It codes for CASSLNSQETQYF. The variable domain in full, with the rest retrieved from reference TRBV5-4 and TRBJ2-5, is ETGVTQSPTHLIKTRGQQVTLRCSSQSGHNTVSWYQQALGQGPQFIFQYYREEENGRGNFPPRFSGLQFPNYSSELNVNALELDDSALYLCASSLNSQETQYFGPGTRLLVL.

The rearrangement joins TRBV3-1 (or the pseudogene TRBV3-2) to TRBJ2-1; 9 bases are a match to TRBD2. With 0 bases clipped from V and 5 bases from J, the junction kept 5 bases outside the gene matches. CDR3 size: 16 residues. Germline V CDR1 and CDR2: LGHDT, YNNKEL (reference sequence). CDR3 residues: CASSQDLAGGDNEQFF. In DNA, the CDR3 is TGTGCCAGCAGCCAAGATCTGGCGGGAGGGGACAATGAGCAGTTCTTC.

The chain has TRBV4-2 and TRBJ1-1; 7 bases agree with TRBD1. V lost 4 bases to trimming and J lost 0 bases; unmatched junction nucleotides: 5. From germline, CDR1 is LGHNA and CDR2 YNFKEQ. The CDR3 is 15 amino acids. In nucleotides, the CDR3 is TGTGCCAGCAGCCCAGACAGGGCAATGAACACTGAAGCTTTCTTT. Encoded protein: CASSPDRAMNTEAFF.

Written as DNA, the CDR3 is TGTGCCAGCAGCTACTGGACTAGCGGGGAATCCACCGGGGAGCTGTTTTTT. Protein: CASSYWTSGESTGELFF. The gene calls are TRBV11-3 and TRBJ2-2, with 12 positions matching TRBD2. Germline CDR1 is SGHNT and CDR2 is YENEEA. V shed 4 bases and J 4 bases; nucleotides not matched to a gene: 7. CDR3 length: 17 residues.

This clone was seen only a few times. CDR3: CASSVSGRPKQFF. Here the CDR3 DNA reads TGTGCCAGCAGCGTTAGCGGGCGCCCCAAGCAGTTCTTC. The chain combines TRBV12-3 or TRBV12-4 with TRBJ2-1; 7 nucleotides align to TRBD2. V shed 6 bases and J 11 bases; nucleotides not matched to a gene: 10. The CDR3 has 13 amino acids.

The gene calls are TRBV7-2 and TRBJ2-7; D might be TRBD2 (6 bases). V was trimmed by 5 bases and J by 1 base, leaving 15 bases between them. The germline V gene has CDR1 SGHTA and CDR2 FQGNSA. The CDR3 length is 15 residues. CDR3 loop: CASSEGSGPSYEQYF. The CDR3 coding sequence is TGTGCCAGCAGCGAGGGAAGCGGGCCATCCTACGAGCAGTACTTC.

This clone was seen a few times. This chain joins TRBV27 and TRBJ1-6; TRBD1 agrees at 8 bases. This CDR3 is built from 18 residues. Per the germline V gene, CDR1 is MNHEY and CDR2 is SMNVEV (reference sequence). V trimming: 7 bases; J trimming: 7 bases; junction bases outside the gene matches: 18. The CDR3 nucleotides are TGTGCCAGCACTCCGTTCACCGGGACAGGCCCGGGGAATTCACCCCTCCACTTT. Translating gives CASTPFTGTGPGNSPLHF.